The next 21 T cell receptor beta chains were all read from a single sample in a study of cytotoxic CD8 clonotypes in ibrutinib-treated CLL. Repertoires were generated with immunoSEQ multiplex PCR, while TCRdb's copy carries only in-frame clones and drops some. The sample records about 130,000 clones, approximately 81% being singletons. This material consisted of PBMCs, taken after 12 months of ibrutinib treatment. The receptor set was obtained from a human donor with chronic lymphocytic leukemia.

This rearrangement joins TRBV18 to TRBJ2-4; unclear D gene. Germline V gene data show CDR1 as KGHSH and CDR2 as LQKENI. The CDR3 is 17 amino acids. Trimming removed 4 bases at V and 0 bases at J, with 16 bases between. The CDR3 is CASSRATWGLAKNIQYF. CDR3 coding DNA: TGTGCCAGCTCACGCGCGACCTGGGGATTAGCCAAAAACATTCAGTACTTC.

The rearrangement uses TRBV5-6 and TRBJ1-1; D uncertain. This CDR3 is 15 amino acids long. The germline V gene has CDR1 SGHDT and CDR2 YYEEEE. V lost 0 bases and J lost 1, with 10 bases in between. The CDR3, as DNA: TGTGCCAGCAGCTTGGTTAGGGTGGAGAACACTGAAGCTTTCTTT. Its protein product is CASSLVRVENTEAFF.

The CDR3 sequence is CASSRQASTGELFF. The DNA for the CDR3 is TGTGCCAGCAGCCGGCAGGCCAGCACCGGGGAGCTGTTTTTT. The chain combines TRBV14 with TRBJ2-2; D gene unclear. V gave up 4 bases and J gave up 4 bases, with 10 bases separating them. The germline V gene encodes CDR1 SGHDN and CDR2 FVKESK. The CDR3 totals 14 residues. Filled out from reference TRBV14 and TRBJ2-2, the complete variable domain reads EAGVTQFPSHSVIEKGQTVTLRCDPISGHDNLYWYRRVMGKEIKFLLHFVKESKQDESGMPNNRFLAERTGGTYSTLKVQPAELEDSGVYFCASSRQASTGELFFGEGSRLTVL.

This chain uses TRBV5-4 with TRBJ2-7, with TRBD2 matching 7 bases. Germline V gene sequence: CDR1 SGHNT, CDR2 YYREEE (reference sequence). With V trimmed by 2 bases and J by 4 bases, 6 bases remained unmatched. The CDR3 length is 14 residues. The CDR3 spells CASSLTGGHYEQYF. CDR3 DNA sequence: TGTGCCAGCAGCTTAACGGGAGGCCATTACGAGCAGTACTTC.

The chain joins TRBV6-5 to TRBJ2-7, with D perhaps TRBD2 (5 bases). The CDR3 has 14 amino acids. V was cut by 5 bases and J by 1 base, with 12 bases left in between. The germline V gene has CDR1 MNHEY and CDR2 SVGAGI. The CDR3 region has the DNA TGTGCCAGCAGTCAGCGGACGGATTCCTACGAGCAGTACTTC. It is translated as CASSQRTDSYEQYF.

This clone showed up just a few times. As DNA, the CDR3 is TGTGCCTGGAGTTGGGGGACTGGGTCGAACACCATATATTTT. This codes for CAWSWGTGSNTIYF. The V and J genes are TRBV30 and TRBJ1-3; maybe TRBD1 (5 bases). Germline V gene data show CDR1 as GTSNPN and CDR2 as SVGIG (reference sequence). The V end was cut by 2 bases, the J end by 7 bases, with 15 bases between. The CDR3 is 14 residues long.

The rearrangement joins TRBV9 to TRBJ1-3; TRBD1 matches 7 bases. The CDR3 is 15 residues long. Germline V lookup: CDR1 SGDLS, CDR2 YYNGEE. V lost 0 bases, J lost 14 bases, and 14 bases stayed unmatched. CDR3 nucleotides: TGTGCCAGCAGCGTAGCGGATATAGCGTCGGGACAGTTATATTTT. As protein: CASSVADIASGQLYF.

This sequence joins TRBV29-1 and TRBJ1-2, with TRBD1 as a possible D gene (6 bases). Germline-derived CDR1 and CDR2 are SQVTM and ANQGSEA. CDR3 length equals 13 residues. Trimming left V 7 bases short and J 3 bases short, with 15 bases between. CDR3 nucleotide sequence: TGCAGCGCCAGTCGGGGGGGCGACTATGGCTACACCTTC. Translated, it gives CSASRGGDYGYTF.

The chain combines TRBV5-4 with TRBJ2-1; 12 positions match TRBD2. CDR1 and CDR2 (germline): SGHNT, YYREEE (reference sequence). The CDR3 is made up of 16 amino acids. V gave up 4 bases and J gave up 6 bases; unmatched junction bases: 8. DNA for the CDR3: TGTGCCAGCAGCCCGGGGGCTAGCGGGAGGGCCAATGAGCAGTTCTTC. The encoded protein is CASSPGASGRANEQFF.

The V and J genes are TRBV13 and TRBJ2-2; 7 positions match TRBD1. Germline CDR1 PRHDT, CDR2 FYEKMQ (reference sequence). The CDR3 has 17 residues. The junction had 13 bases not matched to a gene; V was cut back by 5 bases and J by 4 bases. CDR3: CASSRTTGLVSTGELFF. The CDR3 bases are TGTGCCAGCAGCCGCACGACAGGGCTAGTAAGCACCGGGGAGCTGTTTTTT.

This clone was seen only once. The rearrangement links TRBV6-1 to TRBJ2-2; TRBD1 aligns across 8 bases. Germline V lookup: CDR1 MNHNS, CDR2 SASEGT. This CDR3 is 16 amino acids long. J lost 1 base, V lost 4 bases, and 5 bases had no gene match. For the CDR3, the DNA is TGTGCCAGCAGTGGGCTAGGACAGGGGAACACCGGGGAGCTGTTTTTT. Translating it yields CASSGLGQGNTGELFF.

The rearrangement links TRBV5-6 to TRBJ2-3; D not resolved. Trimming shortened V by 5 bases and J by 6 bases, and 10 bases separated the two germline ends. The CDR3 loop spans 12 amino acids. Germline V CDR1 and CDR2: SGHDT, YYEEEE. The CDR3 here is CASRVGRDTQYF. DNA of the CDR3: TGTGCCAGCAGGGTTGGAAGGGATACGCAGTATTTT.

Worth noting for this clone: This specimen includes other DNA sequences encoding the same CDR3. This chain joins TRBV15 and TRBJ2-7; no clear D gene. V gave up 2 bases and J gave up 3 bases, with 5 bases separating them. This CDR3 contains 12 residues. The germline V gene has CDR1 LNHNV and CDR2 YYDKDF (reference sequence). CDR3 sequence reads: CATSRTGYEQYF. In DNA, the CDR3 is TGTGCCACCAGCAGAACCGGCTACGAGCAGTACTTC. The complete variable domain, with remaining parts taken from reference TRBV15 and TRBJ2-7, reads DAMVIQNPRYQVTQFGKPVTLSCSQTLNHNVMYWYQQKSSQAPKLLFHYYDKDFNNEADTPDNFQSRRPNTSFCFLDIRSPGLGDTAMYLCATSRTGYEQYFGPGTRLTVT.

The gene calls are TRBV28 and TRBJ1-5, with D unclear. V gave up 4 bases and J gave up 3 bases, with 7 bases separating them. The CDR3 contains 13 residues. Germline V gives CDR1 MDHEN, CDR2 SYDVKM. The CDR3 sequence: CASSWENNQPQHF. The DNA for the CDR3 is TGTGCCAGCAGTTGGGAGAACAATCAGCCCCAGCATTTT.

V gene TRBV6-1 combines with J gene TRBJ1-4, with 7 bases identical to TRBD1. This CDR3 region has 15 residues. J gave up 8 bases and V 4 bases, and 10 bases lay outside the gene matches. In germline, CDR1 is MNHNS, CDR2 SASEGT. The CDR3 sequence: CASSAQIGQDEKLFF. CDR3 sequence (DNA): TGTGCCAGCAGTGCACAAATCGGACAGGACGAAAAACTGTTTTTT.

This clone was picked up a small number of times. The rearrangement uses TRBV5-1 and TRBJ2-7; no definite D call. The CDR3 covers 13 residues. V lost 3 bases and J lost 4, with 11 bases in between. Germline V gene data show CDR1 as SGHRS and CDR2 as YFSETQ. The CDR3, as DNA: TGCGCCAGCAGCTATGGCATCGGATACGAGCAGTACTTC. Protein: CASSYGIGYEQYF.

This clone has a single count. The chain uses TRBV18 and TRBJ2-2, with TRBD2 identical over 9 bases. The CDR3 has 16 residues. Germline V lookup: CDR1 KGHSH, CDR2 LQKENI. Unmatched junction bases numbered 3, after V lost 3 bases and J lost 1 base. CDR3 DNA: TGTGCCAGCTCACCTTTACTAGCGGGGAACACCGGGGAGCTGTTTTTT. Encoded protein: CASSPLLAGNTGELFF.

This clone was detected once. The rearrangement uses TRBV5-1 and TRBJ2-3, with D possibly being TRBD2 (5 bases). The CDR3 is made up of 15 amino acids. CDR1 and CDR2 (germline): SGHRS, YFSETQ. V lost 3 bases, J lost 0 bases, and 11 bases lay in between. CDR3 sequence: CASSSQDSSTDTQYF. CDR3 DNA sequence: TGCGCCAGCAGCTCGCAGGACTCGAGCACAGATACGCAGTATTTT.

This chain uses TRBV7-6 with TRBJ1-4; D is ambiguous. Trimming took 5 bases from V and 5 from J, leaving 9 bases between them. The germline gives CDR1 SGHVS, CDR2 FNYEAQ. The CDR3 spans 13 residues. CDR3 amino acids: CASSPDENEKLFF. In DNA form, the CDR3 reads TGTGCCAGCAGCCCTGACGAAAATGAAAAACTGTTTTTT. Based on the CDR3 plus reference TRBV7-6 and TRBJ1-4, the full variable domain is GAGVSQSPRYKVTKRGQDVALRCDPISGHVSLYWYRQALGQGPEFLTYFNYEAQQDKSGLPNDRFSAERPEGSISTLTIQRTEQRDSAMYRCASSPDENEKLFFGSGTQLSVL.

The chain combines TRBV28 with TRBJ1-2; D might be TRBD1 (6 bases). Germline CDR1 reads MDHEN; CDR2 reads SYDVKM. The CDR3 extends over 14 amino acids. V was trimmed by 10 bases and J by 4 bases, leaving 19 bases between them. The CDR3 is CATGGSGQFYGYTF. In nucleotides, the CDR3 is TGTGCCACCGGGGGCTCAGGGCAGTTCTATGGCTACACCTTC.

This clone showed up just once. The rearrangement links TRBV5-6 to TRBJ1-3; TRBD1 aligns across 8 bases. The junction had 11 bases not matched to a gene; V was cut back by 6 bases and J by 0 bases. In germline, CDR1 is SGHDT, CDR2 YYEEEE. The CDR3 runs to 17 residues. The CDR3 DNA follows: TGTGCCAGCACCCTCAGGGGGCGAACCACCTCTGGAAACACCATATATTTT. Protein sequence: CASTLRGRTTSGNTIYF.